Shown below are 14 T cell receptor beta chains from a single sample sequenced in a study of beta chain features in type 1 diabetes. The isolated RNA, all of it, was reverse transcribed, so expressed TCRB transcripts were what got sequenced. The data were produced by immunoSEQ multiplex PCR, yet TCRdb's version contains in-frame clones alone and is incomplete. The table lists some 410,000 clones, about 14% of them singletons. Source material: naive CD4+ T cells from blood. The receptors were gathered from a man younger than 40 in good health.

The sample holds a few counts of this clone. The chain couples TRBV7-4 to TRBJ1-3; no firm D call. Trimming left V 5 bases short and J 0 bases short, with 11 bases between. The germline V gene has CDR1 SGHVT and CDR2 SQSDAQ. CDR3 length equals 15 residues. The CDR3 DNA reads TGTGCCAGCAGCCCCCGACACCTCTCTGGAAACACCATATATTTT. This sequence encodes CASSPRHLSGNTIYF.

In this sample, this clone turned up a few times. CDR3 nucleotide sequence: TGTGCCAGCAGCCAAGATCTGGGGAATGAGCAGTTCTTC. Encoded protein: CASSQDLGNEQFF. J is TRBJ2-1 and V is TRBV4-2; unclear D gene. Germline V lookup: CDR1 LGHNA, CDR2 YNFKEQ. The CDR3 is 13 residues long. Between the trimmed V and J ends, which lost 0 bases and 7 bases, there was a span of 7 bases.

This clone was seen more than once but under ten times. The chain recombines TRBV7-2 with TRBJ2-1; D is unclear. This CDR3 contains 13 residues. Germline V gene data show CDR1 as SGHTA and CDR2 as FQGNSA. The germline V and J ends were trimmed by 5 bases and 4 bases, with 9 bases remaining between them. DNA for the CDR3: TGTGCCAGCAGCCCGGAGAGGTACAATGAGCAGTTCTTC. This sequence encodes CASSPERYNEQFF.

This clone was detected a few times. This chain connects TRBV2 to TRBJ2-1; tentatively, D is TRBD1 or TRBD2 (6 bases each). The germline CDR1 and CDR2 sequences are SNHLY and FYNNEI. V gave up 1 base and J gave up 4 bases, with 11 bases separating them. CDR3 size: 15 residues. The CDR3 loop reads CASSEVRGTYNEQFF. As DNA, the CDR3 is TGTGCCAGCAGTGAAGTAAGGGGGACTTACAATGAGCAGTTCTTC.

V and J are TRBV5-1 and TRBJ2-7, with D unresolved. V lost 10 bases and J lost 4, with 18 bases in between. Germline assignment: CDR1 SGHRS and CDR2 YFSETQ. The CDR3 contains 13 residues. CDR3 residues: CAYNPVARYEQYV. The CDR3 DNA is TGCGCCTATAATCCGGTAGCTCGGTACGAGCAGTACGTC.

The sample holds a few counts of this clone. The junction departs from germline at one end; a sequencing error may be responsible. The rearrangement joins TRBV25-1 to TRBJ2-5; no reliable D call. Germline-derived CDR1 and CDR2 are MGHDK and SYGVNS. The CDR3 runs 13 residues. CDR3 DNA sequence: TGTGCCAGCAGTTATGGAACCCAAGGGACCCAGTACTTC. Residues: CASSYGTQGTQYF.

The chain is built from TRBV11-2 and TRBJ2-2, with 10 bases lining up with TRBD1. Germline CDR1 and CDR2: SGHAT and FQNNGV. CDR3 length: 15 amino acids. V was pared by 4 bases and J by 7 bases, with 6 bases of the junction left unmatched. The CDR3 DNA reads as TGTGCCAGCAGCTCACCGGGACAGGGGCACGGGGAGCTGTTTTTT. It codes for CASSSPGQGHGELFF.

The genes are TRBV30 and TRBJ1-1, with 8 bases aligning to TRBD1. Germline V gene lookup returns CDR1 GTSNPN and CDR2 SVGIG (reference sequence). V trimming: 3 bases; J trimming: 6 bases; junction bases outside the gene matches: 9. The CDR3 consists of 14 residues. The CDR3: CAWSVTGGFAEAFF. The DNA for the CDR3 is TGTGCCTGGAGCGTTACAGGGGGTTTCGCTGAAGCTTTCTTT.

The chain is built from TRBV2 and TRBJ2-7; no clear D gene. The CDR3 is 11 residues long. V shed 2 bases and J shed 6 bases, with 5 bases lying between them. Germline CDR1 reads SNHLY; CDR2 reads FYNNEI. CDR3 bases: TGTGCCAGCAGTGAAAGAGCCGAGCAGTACTTC. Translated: CASSERAEQYF.

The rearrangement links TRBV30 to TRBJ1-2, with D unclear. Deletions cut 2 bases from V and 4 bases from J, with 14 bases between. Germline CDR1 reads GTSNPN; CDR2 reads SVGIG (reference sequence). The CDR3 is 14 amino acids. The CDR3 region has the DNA TGTGCCTGGAGTCGCATACCTTTTCTCTATGGCTACACCTTC. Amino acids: CAWSRIPFLYGYTF.

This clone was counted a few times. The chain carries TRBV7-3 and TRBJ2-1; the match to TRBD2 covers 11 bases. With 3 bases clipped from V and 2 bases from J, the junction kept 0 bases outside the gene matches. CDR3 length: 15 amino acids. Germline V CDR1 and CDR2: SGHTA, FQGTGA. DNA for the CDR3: TGTGCCAGCAGCTTGGGACTAGCGGCCTACAATGAGCAGTTCTTC. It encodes CASSLGLAAYNEQFF.

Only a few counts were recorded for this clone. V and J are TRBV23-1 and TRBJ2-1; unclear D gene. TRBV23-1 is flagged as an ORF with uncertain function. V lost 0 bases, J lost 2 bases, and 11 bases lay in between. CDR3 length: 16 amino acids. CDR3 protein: CASSQSTQPAYNEQFF. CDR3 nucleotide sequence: TGCGCCAGCAGTCAATCGACACAGCCAGCCTACAATGAGCAGTTCTTC.

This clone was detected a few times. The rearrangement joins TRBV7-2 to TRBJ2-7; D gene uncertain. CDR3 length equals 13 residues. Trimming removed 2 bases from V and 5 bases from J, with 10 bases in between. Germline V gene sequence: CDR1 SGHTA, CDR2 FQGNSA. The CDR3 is CASSLLDWNEQYF. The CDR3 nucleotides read TGTGCCAGCAGCTTATTGGATTGGAACGAGCAGTACTTC.

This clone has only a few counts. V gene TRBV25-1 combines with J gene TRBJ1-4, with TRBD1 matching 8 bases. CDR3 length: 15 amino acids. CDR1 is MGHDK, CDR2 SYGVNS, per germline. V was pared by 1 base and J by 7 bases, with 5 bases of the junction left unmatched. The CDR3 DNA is TGTGCCAGCAGTGAATTCCAGGGGGCGATTGAAAAACTGTTTTTT. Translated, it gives CASSEFQGAIEKLFF.